This T cell receptor beta chain was retrieved from a study of prognosis after radiotherapy for stage I lung cancer. Study-wide context: Stage I lung tumors that were newly diagnosed and primary were found in about 14 patients, while roughly five patients had oligometastatic NSCLC after surgical resection of the primary tumor.

In regard to this clonotype: A read error may explain this, as a much larger clone is one base away.

Germline lookup yields CDR1 MDHEN and CDR2 SYDVKM. V was trimmed by 4 bases and J by 4 bases, leaving 22 bases between them. The CDR3 loop spans 17 amino acids. Starting from genomic DNA, TCR beta CDR3 was amplified through two-round multiplex PCR. Specific primers for each TRBV and TRBJ gene were what first-round PCR used. MiXCR, applied by TCRdb to the multiplex PCR reads, yields one record per CDR3 protein. The sample carries almost 40,000 distinct CDR3 sequences, approximately 24% recorded once. Source: PBMCs, taken before or after stereotactic body radiation therapy (not recorded which). The V and J genes are TRBV28 and TRBJ2-5; TRBD1 or TRBD2 may be the D gene (6 bases each). The clonotype originates from a donor aged 50 or older with non-small cell lung cancer. CDR3 nucleotides: TGTGCCAGCAGTTCCCGCGAGAAGGGGGGAATGGGAGAGACCCAGTACTTC. Translation: CASSSREKGGMGETQYF.